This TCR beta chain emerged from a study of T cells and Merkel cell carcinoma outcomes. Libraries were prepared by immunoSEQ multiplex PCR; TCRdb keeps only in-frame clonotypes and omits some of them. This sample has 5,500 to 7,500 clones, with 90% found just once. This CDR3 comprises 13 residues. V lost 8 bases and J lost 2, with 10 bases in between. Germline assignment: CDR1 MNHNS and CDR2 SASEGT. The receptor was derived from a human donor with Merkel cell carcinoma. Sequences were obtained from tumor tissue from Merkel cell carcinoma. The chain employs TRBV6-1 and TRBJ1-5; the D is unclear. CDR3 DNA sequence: TGTGCCAGCGAGGTGGGTGGCAATCAGCCCCAGCATTTT. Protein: CASEVGGNQPQHF.